This TCR beta chain is drawn from a study of T-cell reconstitution after alpha-beta-depleted transplantation in children. The authors prepared the TCRbeta library with unique molecular identifiers. TCRdb passed the PCR reads through MiXCR, listing each CDR3 protein once. The table records a few hundred thousand distinct CDR3 sequences, approximately 20% of them present only once. This TCR derives from a human donor who donated a stem cell graft to a child with acute lymphoblastic leukemia. Sequenced here: PBMCs from the stem cell graft donor, sampled from the stem cell graft.

This chain's CDR3 is CASSPEREGPSSYEQYF. CDR3 DNA: TGCGCCAGCAGCCCGGAGCGGGAGGGCCCGAGCTCCTACGAGCAGTACTTC. The V call is TRBV5-1, the J call TRBJ2-7, with 10 bases lining up with TRBD2. This CDR3 contains 17 residues. Trimming removed 4 bases from V and 0 bases from J; junction bases left unmatched: 10. Germline lookup yields CDR1 SGHRS and CDR2 YFSETQ.